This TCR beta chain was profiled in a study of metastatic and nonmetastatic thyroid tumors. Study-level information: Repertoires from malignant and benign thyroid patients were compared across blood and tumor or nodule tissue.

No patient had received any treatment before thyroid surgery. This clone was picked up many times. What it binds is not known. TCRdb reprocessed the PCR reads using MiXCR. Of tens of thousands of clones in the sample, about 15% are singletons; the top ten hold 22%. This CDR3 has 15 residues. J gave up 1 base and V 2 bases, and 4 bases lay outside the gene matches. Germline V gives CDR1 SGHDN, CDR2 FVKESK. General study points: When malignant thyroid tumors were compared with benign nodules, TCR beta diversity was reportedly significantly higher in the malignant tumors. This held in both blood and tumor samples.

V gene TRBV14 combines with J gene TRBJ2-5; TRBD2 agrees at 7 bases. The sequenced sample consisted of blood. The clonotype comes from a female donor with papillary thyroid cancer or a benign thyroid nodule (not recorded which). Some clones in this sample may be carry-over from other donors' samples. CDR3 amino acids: CASSQLSGFQETQYF. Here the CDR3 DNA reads TGTGCCAGCAGCCAACTTAGCGGGTTCCAAGAGACCCAGTACTTC.